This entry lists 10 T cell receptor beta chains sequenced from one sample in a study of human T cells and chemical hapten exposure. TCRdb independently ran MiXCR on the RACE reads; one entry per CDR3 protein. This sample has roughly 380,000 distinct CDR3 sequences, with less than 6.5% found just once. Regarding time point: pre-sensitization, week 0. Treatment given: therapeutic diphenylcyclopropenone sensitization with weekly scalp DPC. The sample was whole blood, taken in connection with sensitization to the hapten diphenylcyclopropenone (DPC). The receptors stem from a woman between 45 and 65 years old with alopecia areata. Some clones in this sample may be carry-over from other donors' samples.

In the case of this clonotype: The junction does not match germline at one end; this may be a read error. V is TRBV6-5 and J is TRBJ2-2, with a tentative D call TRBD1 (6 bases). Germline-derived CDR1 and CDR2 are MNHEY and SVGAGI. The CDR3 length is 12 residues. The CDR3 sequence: CASSYDPGELIF. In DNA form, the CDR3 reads TGTGCCAGCAGTTATGACCCAGGGGAGCTGATTTTT.

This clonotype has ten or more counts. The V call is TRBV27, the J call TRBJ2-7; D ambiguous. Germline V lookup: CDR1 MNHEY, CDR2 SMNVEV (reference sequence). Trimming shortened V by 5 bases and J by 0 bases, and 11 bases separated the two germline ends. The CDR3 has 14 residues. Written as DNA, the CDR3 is TGTGCCAGCAGTCCGGGTGAGAGCTCCTACGAGCAGTACTTC. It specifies CASSPGESSYEQYF.

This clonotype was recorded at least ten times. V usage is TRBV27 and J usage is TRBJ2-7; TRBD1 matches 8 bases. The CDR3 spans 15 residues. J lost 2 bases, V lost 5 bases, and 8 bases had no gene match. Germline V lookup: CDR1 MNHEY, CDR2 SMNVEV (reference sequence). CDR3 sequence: CASSPGQGGTYEQYF. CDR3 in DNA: TGTGCCAGCAGTCCCGGACAGGGTGGAACCTACGAGCAGTACTTC.

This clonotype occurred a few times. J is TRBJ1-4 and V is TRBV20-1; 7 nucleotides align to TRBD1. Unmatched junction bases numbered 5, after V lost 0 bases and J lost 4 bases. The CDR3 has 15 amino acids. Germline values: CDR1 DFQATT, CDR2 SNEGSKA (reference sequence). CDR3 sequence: CSARDSQGNNEKLFF. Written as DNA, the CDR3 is TGCAGTGCTAGAGATTCACAGGGGAATAATGAAAAACTGTTTTTT.

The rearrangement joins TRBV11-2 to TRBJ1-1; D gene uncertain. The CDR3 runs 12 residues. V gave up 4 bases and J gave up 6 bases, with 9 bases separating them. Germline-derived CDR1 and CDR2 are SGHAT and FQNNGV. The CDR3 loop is CASSYFDAEAFF. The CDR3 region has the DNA TGTGCCAGCAGCTATTTTGACGCTGAAGCTTTCTTT. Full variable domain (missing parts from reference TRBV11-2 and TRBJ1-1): EAGVAQSPRYKIIEKRQSVAFWCNPISGHATLYWYQQILGQGPKLLIQFQNNGVVDDSQLPKDRFSAERLKGVDSTLKIQPAKLEDSAVYLCASSYFDAEAFFGQGTRLTVV.

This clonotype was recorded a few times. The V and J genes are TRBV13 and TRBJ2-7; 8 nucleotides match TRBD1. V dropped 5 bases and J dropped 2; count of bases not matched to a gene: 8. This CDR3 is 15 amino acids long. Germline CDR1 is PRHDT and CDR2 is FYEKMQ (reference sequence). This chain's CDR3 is CASSRGQGRPYEQYF. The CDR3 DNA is TGTGCCAGCAGCCGAGGACAGGGAAGGCCCTACGAGCAGTACTTC.

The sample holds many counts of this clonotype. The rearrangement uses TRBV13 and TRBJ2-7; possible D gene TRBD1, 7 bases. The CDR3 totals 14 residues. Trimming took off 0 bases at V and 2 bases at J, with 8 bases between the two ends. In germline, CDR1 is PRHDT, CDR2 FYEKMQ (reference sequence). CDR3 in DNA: TGTGCCAGCAGCTTAGGCAGGGGGGCCTACGAGCAGTACTTC. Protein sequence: CASSLGRGAYEQYF.

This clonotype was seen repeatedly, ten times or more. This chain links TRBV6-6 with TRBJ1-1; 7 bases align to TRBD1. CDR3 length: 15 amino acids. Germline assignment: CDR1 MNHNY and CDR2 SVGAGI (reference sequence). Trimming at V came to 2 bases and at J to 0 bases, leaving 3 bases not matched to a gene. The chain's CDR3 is CASSYPGGVNTEAFF. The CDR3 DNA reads TGTGCCAGCAGTTACCCAGGGGGAGTGAACACTGAAGCTTTCTTT.

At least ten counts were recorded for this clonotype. CDR3 DNA: TGTGCCAGCAGCTTACTGGGACTAGCGGGGGGTAATGAGCAGTTCTTC. Protein sequence: CASSLLGLAGGNEQFF. The V gene is TRBV7-6, the J gene TRBJ2-1, with 15 bases fitting TRBD2. Trimming at V came to 2 bases and at J to 7 bases, leaving 3 bases not matched to a gene. There are 16 residues in the CDR3. In germline, CDR1 is SGHVS, CDR2 FNYEAQ. The entire variable domain, with the rest obtained from reference TRBV7-6 and TRBJ2-1, is as follows: GAGVSQSPRYKVTKRGQDVALRCDPISGHVSLYWYRQALGQGPEFLTYFNYEAQQDKSGLPNDRFSAERPEGSISTLTIQRTEQRDSAMYRCASSLLGLAGGNEQFFGPGTRLTVL.

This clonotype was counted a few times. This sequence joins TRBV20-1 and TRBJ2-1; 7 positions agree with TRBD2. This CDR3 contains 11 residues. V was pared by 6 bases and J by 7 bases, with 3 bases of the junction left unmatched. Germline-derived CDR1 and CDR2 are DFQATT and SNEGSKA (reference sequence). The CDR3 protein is CSAHGGNEQFF. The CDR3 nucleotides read TGCAGTGCGCACGGGGGGAATGAGCAGTTCTTC.